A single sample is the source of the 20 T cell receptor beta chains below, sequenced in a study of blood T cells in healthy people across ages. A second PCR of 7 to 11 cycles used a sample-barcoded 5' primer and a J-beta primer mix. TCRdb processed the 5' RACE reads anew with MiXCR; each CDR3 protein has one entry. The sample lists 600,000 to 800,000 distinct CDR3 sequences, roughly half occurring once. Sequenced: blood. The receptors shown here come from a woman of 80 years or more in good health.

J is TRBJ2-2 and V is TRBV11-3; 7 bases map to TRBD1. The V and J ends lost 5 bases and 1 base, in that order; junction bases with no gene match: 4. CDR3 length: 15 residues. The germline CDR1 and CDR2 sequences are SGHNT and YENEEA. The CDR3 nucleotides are TGTGCCAGCAGCCGTCGGACAGGGAACACCGGGGAGCTGTTTTTT. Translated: CASSRRTGNTGELFF.

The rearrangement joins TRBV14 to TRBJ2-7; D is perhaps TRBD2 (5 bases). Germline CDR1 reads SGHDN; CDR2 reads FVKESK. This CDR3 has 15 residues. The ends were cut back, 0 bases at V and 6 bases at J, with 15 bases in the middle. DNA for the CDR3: TGTGCCAGCAGCCAAGATCGTGCGGGCAGCACCGAGCAGTACTTC. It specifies CASSQDRAGSTEQYF.

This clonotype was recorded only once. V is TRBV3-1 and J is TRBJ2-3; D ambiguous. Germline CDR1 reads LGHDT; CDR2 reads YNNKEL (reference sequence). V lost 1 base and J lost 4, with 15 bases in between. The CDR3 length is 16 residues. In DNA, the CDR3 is TGTGCCAGCAGCCAAGGTGACTTCCAGTTATCAGATACGCAGTATTTT. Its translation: CASSQGDFQLSDTQYF.

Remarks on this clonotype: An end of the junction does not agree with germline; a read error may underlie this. CDR3 nucleotides: TGCGCCTGCAGCGTCCAACCAGGGGGTCCCTACAATGAGCAGTTCTTC. It specifies CACSVQPGGPYNEQFF. The chain recombines TRBV5-1 with TRBJ2-1, with 7 bases matching TRBD1. The germline V gene has CDR1 SGHRS and CDR2 YFSETQ. The CDR3 has 16 residues.

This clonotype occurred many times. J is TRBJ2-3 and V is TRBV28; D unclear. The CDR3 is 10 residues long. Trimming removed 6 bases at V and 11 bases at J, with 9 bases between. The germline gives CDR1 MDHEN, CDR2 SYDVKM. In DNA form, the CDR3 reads TGTGCCAGCAGCGAAAGGGAGCAGTATTTT. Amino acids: CASSEREQYF.

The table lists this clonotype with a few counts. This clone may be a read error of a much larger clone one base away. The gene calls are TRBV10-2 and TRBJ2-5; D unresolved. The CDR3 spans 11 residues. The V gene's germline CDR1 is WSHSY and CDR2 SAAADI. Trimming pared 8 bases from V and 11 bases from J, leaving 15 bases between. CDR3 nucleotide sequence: TGCGCCAGCGGCCCCCACAATGAGCAGTACTTC. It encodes CASGPHNEQYF.

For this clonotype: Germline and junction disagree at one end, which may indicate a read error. CDR3 nucleotide sequence: TGCACCAGCAGCTTTCCAAACTACAATGAGCAGTTCTTC. This translates into CTSSFPNYNEQFF. The genes are TRBV5-1 and TRBJ2-1; D is ambiguous. CDR3 length equals 13 residues. Per germline, CDR1 SGHRS and CDR2 YFSETQ.

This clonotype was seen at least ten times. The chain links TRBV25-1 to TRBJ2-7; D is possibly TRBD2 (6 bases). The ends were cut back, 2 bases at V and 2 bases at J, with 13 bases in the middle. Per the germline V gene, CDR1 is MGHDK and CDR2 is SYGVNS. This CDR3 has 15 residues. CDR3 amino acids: CASSEGGTVAYEQYF. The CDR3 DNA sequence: TGTGCCAGCAGTGAAGGGGGGACGGTGGCCTACGAGCAGTACTTC.

The CDR3 bases are TGTGCCAGCAGTTCCCGGGACAGGCCCAATTCACCCCTCCACTTT. It translates to CASSSRDRPNSPLHF. The gene calls are TRBV27 and TRBJ1-6; TRBD1 aligns across 8 bases. J was trimmed by 7 bases and V by 4 bases; bases with no gene match: 6. Germline CDR1 reads MNHEY; CDR2 reads SMNVEV (reference sequence). The CDR3 length is 15 residues.

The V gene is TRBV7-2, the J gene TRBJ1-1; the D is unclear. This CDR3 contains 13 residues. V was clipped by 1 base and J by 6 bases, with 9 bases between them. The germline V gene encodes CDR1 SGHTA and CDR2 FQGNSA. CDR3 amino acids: CASSLGKEAEAFF. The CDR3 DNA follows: TGTGCCAGCAGCTTAGGTAAGGAAGCTGAAGCTTTCTTT.

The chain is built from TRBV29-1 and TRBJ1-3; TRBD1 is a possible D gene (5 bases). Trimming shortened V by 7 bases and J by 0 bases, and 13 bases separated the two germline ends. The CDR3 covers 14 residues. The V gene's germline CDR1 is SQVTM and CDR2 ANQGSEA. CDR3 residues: CSAEDSYSGNTIYF. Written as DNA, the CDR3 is TGCAGCGCCGAAGACAGCTACTCTGGAAACACCATATATTTT.

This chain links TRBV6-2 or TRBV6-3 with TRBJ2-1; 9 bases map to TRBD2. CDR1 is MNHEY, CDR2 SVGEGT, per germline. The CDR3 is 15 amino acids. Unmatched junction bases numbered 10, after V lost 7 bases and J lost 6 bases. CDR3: CASIGAGGPFNEQFF. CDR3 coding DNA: TGTGCCAGCATTGGGGCGGGAGGGCCGTTCAATGAGCAGTTCTTC.

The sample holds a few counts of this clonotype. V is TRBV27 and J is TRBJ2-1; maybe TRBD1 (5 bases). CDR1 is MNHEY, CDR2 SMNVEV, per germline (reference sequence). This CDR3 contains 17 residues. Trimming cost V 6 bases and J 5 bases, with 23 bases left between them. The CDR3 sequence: CASRESGHRFIDNEQFF. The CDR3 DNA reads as TGTGCCAGCAGGGAGTCAGGGCATCGGTTTATCGACAATGAGCAGTTCTTC.

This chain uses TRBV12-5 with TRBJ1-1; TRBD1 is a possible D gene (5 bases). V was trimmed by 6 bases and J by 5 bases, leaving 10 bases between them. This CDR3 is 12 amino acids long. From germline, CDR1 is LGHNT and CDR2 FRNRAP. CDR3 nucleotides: TGTGCTAGTGGGCCGTGGGGGACTGAAGCTTTCTTT. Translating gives CASGPWGTEAFF.

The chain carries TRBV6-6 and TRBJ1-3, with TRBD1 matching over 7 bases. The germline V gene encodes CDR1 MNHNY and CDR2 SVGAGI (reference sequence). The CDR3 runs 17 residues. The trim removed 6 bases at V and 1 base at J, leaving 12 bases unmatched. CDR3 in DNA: TGTGCCAGCAGCCATCCGACAGGGTGCAAATCTGGAAACACCATATATTTT. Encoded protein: CASSHPTGCKSGNTIYF.

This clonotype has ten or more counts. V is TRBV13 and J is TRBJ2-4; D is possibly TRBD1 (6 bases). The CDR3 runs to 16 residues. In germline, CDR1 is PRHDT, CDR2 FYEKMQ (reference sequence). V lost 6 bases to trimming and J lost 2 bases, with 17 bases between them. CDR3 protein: CASSRQVTPTKNIQYF. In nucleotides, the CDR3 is TGTGCCAGCAGTCGACAGGTTACCCCTACCAAAAACATTCAGTACTTC.

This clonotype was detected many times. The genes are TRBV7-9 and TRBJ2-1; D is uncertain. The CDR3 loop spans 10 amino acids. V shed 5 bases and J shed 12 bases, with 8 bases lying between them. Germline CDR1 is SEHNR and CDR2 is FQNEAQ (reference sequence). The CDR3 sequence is CASSLVGQFF. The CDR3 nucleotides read TGTGCCAGCAGCCTAGTCGGGCAGTTCTTC.

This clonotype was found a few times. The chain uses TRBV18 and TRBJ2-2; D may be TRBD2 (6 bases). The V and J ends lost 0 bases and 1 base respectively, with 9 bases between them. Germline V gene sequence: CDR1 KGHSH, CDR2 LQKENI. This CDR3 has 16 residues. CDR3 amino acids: CASSPPGSLNTGELFF. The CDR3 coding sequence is TGTGCCAGCTCACCACCCGGGAGCTTGAACACCGGGGAGCTGTTTTTT.

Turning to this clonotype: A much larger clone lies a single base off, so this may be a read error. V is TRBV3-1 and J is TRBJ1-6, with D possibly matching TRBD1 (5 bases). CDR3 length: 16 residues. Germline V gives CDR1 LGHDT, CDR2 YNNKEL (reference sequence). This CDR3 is CVSSQPPGRYNSPLHF. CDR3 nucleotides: TGTGTCAGCAGCCAGCCCCCGGGACGCTATAATTCACCCCTCCACTTT.

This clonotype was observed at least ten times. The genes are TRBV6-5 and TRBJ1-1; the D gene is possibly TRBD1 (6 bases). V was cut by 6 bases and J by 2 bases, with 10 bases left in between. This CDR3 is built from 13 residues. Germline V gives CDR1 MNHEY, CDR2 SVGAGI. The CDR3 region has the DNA TGTGCCAGCAGACAGGGATTAAACACTGAAGCTTTCTTT. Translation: CASRQGLNTEAFF.